The sample holds a few counts of the clone carrying this T cell receptor beta chain. Ten milliliters was the volume of peripheral blood drawn from each donor. This entry belongs to a study of blood T cells in healthy people across ages. The overall study: T cells yielded about one barcoded beta molecule per two cells through template switching.

With a J-beta primer mix and a sample-barcoded 5' primer, a second PCR ran about 7 to 12 cycles. From the 5' RACE reads, TCRdb called clonotypes with MiXCR, one entry per CDR3 protein. The data contain approximately 1.5 million distinct CDR3 sequences, 35% to 45% of them singletons. Germline V gene lookup returns CDR1 DFQATT and CDR2 SNEGSKA (reference sequence). The CDR3 covers 12 residues. Between the trimmed V and J ends, which lost 4 bases and 4 bases, there was a span of 10 bases. The sample comprised blood. The clonotype was recovered from a woman between 18 and 29 years old in good health. V and J are TRBV20-1 and TRBJ1-1; no clear D. The CDR3 DNA follows: TGCAGTGCTACAAGTATTAGCACTGAAGCTTTCTTT. This gives the protein CSATSISTEAFF.